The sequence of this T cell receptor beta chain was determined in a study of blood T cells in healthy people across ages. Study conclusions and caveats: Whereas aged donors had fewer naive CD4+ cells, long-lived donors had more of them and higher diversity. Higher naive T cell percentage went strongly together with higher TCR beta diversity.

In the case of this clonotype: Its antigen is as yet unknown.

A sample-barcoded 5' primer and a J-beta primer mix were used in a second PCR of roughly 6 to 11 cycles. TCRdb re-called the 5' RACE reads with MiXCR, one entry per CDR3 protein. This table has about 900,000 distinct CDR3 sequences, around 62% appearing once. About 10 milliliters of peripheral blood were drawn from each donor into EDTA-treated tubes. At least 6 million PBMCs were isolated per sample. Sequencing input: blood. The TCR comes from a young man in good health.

As DNA, the CDR3 is TGCAGCGCCTTTAAGCGAGCGGGGTGGCAAGAGACCCAGTACTTC. This gives the protein CSAFKRAGWQETQYF. The rearrangement links TRBV20-1 to TRBJ2-5, with 7 bases lining up with TRBD2. The length of the CDR3 is 15 residues. Germline assignment: CDR1 DFQATT and CDR2 SNEGSKA (reference sequence).